The present entry profiles one T cell receptor (beta chain) with its context. Its antigen is undetermined. Preparation of the TCRbeta library involved a method that used unique molecular identifiers. TCRdb reanalysed the PCR reads using MiXCR and keeps one entry per CDR3 protein. Here the sample spans almost 250,000 distinct CDR3 sequences, 20% to 30% being singletons. This sample is drawn from a study of T-cell reconstitution after alpha-beta-depleted transplantation in children. Trimming took 5 bases from V and 12 from J, leaving 23 bases between them. This CDR3 spans 14 amino acids. Germline V gene lookup returns CDR1 SGHAT and CDR2 FQNNGV. Notes on the study in general: TCRbeta diversity was high at day 60 in some patients (a result of surviving recipient T cells and thymic progenitors). At one year after transplant, newly produced T cells mostly accounted for T-cell counts and diversity.

The material sequenced was PBMCs, taken before TCRalphabeta/CD19-depleted stem cell transplant. The receptor's source is a girl aged 2-10 years with Fanconi anemia, due to receive a stem cell transplant. The V call is TRBV11-2, the J call TRBJ2-7, with unresolved D. CDR3 sequence (DNA): TGTGCCAGCAGCCCAGGACCTCAGTATTCGGTAGTGTACTTC. Its translation is CASSPGPQYSVVYF.